This paragraph reports one T cell receptor (beta chain). This specimen belongs to a study of blood T cell repertoires in COVID-19. Cohort placement rested on clinical history that participants reported themselves. Sequenced by immunoSEQ multiplex PCR; TCRdb stores in-frame clones only, minus some. The repertoire holds 200,000 or so clones, with 70% to 90% as singletons. Trimming removed 5 bases from V and 6 bases from J; junction bases left unmatched: 8. Germline assignment: CDR1 MNHEY and CDR2 SVGAGI. The CDR3 contains 15 residues. The origin of this receptor is a woman in her forties with acute COVID-19. Specimen: PBMCs or T cells enriched from blood (not recorded which). The V gene is TRBV6-5, the J gene TRBJ1-5, with 9 positions matching TRBD1. CDR3 nucleotides: TGTGCCAGCAGTAAGGCCGGGACAGGGAGTCAGCCCCAGCATTTT. The encoded protein is CASSKAGTGSQPQHF.